This T cell receptor beta chain comes out of a study of blood T cells in healthy people across ages. No fewer than 5.5 micrograms of total RNA were isolated from every sample. CDR1 is LNHDA, CDR2 SQIVND, per germline (reference sequence). V shed 6 bases and J 2 bases; nucleotides not matched to a gene: 8. The CDR3 sequence is 15 residues long. In the case of this clonotype: Its antigen remains unknown.

Study-level results: TCR beta diversity, measured per million T cells, fell in a roughly linear way with age.

With a J-beta primer mix and a sample-barcoded 5' primer, a second PCR ran about 7 to 12 cycles. Through a template-switch adaptor with 12 random nucleotides, each cDNA molecule received a tag. Via MiXCR, TCRdb re-called the 5' RACE reads, giving one row per CDR3 protein. The sample lists some 860,000 distinct CDR3 sequences, just over 55% seen once, with 20% to 30% in the top ten. Material for sequencing was blood. The clonotype was recovered from a man aged 40-55 years in good health. The chain recombines TRBV19 with TRBJ2-3; 7 nucleotides align to TRBD1. The CDR3 spells CASRDRDSLTDTQYF. The CDR3 bases are TGTGCCAGTAGAGACCGGGACAGCCTCACAGATACGCAGTATTTT. The variable domain in full, with the rest retrieved from reference TRBV19 and TRBJ2-3, is DGGITQSPKYLFRKEGQNVTLSCEQNLNHDAMYWYRQDPGQGLRLIYYSQIVNDFQKGDIAEGYSVSREKKESFPLTVTSAQKNPTAFYLCASRDRDSLTDTQYFGPGTRLTVL.